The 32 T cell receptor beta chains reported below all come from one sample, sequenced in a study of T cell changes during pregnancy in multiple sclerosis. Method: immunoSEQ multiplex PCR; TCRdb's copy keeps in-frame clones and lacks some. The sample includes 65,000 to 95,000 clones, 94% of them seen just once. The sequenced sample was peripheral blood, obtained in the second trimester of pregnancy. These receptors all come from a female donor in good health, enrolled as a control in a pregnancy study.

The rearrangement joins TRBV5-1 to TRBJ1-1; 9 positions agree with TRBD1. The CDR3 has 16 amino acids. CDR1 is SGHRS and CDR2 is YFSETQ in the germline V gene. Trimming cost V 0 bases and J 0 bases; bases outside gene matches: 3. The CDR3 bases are TGCGCCAGCAGCTTGGAAGGACAGGGGATGAACACTGAAGCTTTCTTT. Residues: CASSLEGQGMNTEAFF.

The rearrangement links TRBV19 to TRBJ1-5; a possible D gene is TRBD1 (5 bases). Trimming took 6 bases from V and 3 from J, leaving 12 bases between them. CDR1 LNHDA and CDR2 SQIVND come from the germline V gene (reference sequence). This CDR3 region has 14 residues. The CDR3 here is CASRHKGNNQPQHF. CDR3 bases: TGTGCCAGTAGACATAAGGGGAACAATCAGCCCCAGCATTTT.

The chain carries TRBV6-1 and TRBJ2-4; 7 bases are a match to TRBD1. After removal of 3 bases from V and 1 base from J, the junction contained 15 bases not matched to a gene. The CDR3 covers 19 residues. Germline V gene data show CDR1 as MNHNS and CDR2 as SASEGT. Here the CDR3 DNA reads TGTGCCAGCAGTGATTCGTCCATAGGGGGCGGTGGGGCCAAAAACATTCAGTACTTC. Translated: CASSDSSIGGGGAKNIQYF.

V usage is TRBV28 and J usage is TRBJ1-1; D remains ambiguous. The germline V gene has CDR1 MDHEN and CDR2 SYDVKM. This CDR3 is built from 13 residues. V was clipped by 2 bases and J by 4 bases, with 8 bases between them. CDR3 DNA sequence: TGTGCCAGCAGTTTAAGGGCGGGCACTGAAGCTTTCTTT. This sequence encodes CASSLRAGTEAFF.

CDR3 sequence: CSVVGQGIEAFF. The DNA for the CDR3 is TGCAGCGTTGTCGGGCAGGGAATTGAAGCTTTCTTT. V usage is TRBV29-1 and J usage is TRBJ1-1; a possible D gene is TRBD1 (5 bases). Looked up from germline, CDR1 is SQVTM and CDR2 is ANQGSEA. V was cut by 4 bases and J by 7 bases, with 13 bases left in between. The CDR3 has 12 residues.

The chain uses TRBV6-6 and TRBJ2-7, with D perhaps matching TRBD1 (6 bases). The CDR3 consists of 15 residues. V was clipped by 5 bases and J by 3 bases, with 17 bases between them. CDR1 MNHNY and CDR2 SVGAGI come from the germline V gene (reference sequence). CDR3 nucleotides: TGTGCCAGCAGTCGACAGGAAAAAACCCTCTACGAGCAGTACTTC. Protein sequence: CASSRQEKTLYEQYF.

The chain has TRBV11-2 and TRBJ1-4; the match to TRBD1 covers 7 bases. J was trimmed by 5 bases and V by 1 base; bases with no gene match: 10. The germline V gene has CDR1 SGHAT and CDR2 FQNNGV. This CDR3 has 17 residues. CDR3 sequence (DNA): TGTGCCAGCAGCTTAGCACTCTCGACAGGGTGGAATGAAAAACTGTTTTTT. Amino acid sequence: CASSLALSTGWNEKLFF.

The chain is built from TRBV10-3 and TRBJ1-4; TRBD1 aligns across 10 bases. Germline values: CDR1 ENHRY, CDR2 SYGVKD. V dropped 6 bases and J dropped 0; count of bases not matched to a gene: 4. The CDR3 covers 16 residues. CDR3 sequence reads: CAISRQGASTNEKLFF. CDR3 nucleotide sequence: TGTGCCATCAGCAGACAGGGGGCCTCAACTAATGAAAAACTGTTTTTT.

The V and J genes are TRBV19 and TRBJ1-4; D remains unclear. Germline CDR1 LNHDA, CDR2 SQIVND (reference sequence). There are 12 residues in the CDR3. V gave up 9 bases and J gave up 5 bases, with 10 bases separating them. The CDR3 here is CASRQSNEKLFF. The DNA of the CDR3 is TGTGCCAGCCGTCAGTCGAATGAAAAACTGTTTTTT.

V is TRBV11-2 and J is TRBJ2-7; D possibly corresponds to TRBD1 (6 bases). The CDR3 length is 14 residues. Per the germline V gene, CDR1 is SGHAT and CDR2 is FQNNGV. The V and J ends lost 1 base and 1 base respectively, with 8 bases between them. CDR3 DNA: TGTGCCAGCAGCTTAGCACAGGGATCCTACGAGCAGTACTTC. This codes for CASSLAQGSYEQYF.

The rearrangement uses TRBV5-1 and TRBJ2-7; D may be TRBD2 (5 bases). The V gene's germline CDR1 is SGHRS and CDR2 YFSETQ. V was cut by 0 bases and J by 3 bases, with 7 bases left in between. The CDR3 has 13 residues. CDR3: CASSLARGYEQYF. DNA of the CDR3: TGCGCCAGCAGCTTGGCTCGGGGCTACGAGCAGTACTTC.

The CDR3 loop reads CASSVEGAPNYGYTF. The DNA for the CDR3 is TGTGCCAGCAGCGTAGAGGGGGCCCCCAACTATGGCTACACCTTC. V and J are TRBV9 and TRBJ1-2, with 7 nucleotides matching TRBD1. In germline, CDR1 is SGDLS, CDR2 YYNGEE. This CDR3 contains 15 residues. V was clipped by 0 bases and J by 2 bases; unmatched bases: 4.

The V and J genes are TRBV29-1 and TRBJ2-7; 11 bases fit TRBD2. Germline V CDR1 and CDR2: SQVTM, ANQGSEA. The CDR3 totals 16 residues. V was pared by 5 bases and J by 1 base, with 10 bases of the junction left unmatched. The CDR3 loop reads CSVQHDSGRASYEQYF. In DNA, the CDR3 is TGCAGCGTTCAACACGATAGCGGGAGGGCGTCCTACGAGCAGTACTTC.

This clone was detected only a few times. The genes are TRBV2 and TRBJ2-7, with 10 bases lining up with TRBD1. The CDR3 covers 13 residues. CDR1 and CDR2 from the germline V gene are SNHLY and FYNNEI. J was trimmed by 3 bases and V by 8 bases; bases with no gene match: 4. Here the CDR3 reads CASGGTGDYEQYF. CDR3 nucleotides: TGTGCCAGCGGGGGGACAGGGGACTACGAGCAGTACTTC. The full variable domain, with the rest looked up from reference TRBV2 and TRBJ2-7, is EPEVTQTPSHQVTQMGQEVILRCVPISNHLYFYWYRQILGQKVEFLVSFYNNEISEKSEIFDDQFSVERPDGSNFTLKIRSTKLEDSAMYFCASGGTGDYEQYFGPGTRLTVT.

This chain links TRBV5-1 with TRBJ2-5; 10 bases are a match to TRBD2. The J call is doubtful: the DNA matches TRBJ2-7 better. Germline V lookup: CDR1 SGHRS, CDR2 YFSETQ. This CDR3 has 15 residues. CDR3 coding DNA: TGCGCCAGCAGCTCTAGCGGGAGTAGCTCCTACGAGCAGTACTTC. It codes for CASSSSGSSSYEQYF.

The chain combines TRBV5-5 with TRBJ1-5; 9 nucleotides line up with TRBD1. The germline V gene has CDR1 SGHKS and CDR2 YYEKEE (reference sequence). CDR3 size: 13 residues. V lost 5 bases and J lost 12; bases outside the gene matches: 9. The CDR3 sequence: CASSWTGEWNQHF. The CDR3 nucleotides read TGTGCCAGCAGTTGGACAGGGGAATGGAACCAGCATTTT.

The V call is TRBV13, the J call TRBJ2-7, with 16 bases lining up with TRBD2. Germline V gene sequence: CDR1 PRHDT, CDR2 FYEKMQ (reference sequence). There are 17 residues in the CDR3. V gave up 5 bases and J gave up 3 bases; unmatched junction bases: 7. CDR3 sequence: CASSLGTSGRAVYEQYF. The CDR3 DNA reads TGTGCCAGCAGCCTCGGGACTAGCGGGAGGGCCGTCTACGAGCAGTACTTC.

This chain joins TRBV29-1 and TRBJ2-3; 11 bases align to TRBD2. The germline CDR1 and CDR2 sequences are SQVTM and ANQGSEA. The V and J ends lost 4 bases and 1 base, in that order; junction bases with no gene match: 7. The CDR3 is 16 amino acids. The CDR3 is CSVGLAGGVGTDTQYF. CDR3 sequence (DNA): TGCAGCGTTGGCCTAGCGGGAGGTGTGGGCACAGATACGCAGTATTTT.

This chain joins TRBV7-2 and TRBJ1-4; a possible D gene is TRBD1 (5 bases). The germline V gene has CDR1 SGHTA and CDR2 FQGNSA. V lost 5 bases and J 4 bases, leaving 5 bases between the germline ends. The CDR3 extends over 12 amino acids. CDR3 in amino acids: CASSRGNEKLFF. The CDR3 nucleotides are TGTGCCAGCAGCAGGGGTAATGAAAAACTGTTTTTT.

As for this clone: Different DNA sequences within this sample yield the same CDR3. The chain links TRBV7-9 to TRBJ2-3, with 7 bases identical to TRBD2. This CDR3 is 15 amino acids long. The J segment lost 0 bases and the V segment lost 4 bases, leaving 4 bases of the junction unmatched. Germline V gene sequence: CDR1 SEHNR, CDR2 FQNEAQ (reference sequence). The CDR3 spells CASSSRLASTDTQYF. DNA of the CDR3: TGTGCCAGCAGCTCACGACTAGCTAGCACAGATACGCAGTATTTT.

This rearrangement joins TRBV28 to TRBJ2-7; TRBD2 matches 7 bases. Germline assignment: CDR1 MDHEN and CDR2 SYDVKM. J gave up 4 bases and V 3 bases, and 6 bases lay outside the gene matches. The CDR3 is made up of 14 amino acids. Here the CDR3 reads CASSFGTNGYEQYF. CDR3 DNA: TGTGCCAGCAGTTTTGGGACTAACGGTTACGAGCAGTACTTC.

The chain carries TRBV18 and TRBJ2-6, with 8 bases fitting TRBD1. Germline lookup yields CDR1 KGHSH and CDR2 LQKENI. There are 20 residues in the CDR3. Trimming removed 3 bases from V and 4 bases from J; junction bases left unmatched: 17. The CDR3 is CASSPLLQGASRAGANVLTF. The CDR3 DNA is TGTGCCAGCTCACCTCTACTCCAGGGGGCGTCAAGGGCCGGGGCCAACGTCCTGACTTTC.

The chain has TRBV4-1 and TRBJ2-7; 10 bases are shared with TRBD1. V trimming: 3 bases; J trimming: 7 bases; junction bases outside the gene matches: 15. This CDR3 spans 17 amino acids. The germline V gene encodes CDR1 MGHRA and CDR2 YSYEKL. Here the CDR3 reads CASSQAILGQGTGEQYF. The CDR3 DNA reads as TGCGCCAGCAGCCAGGCGATATTGGGACAGGGGACAGGGGAGCAGTACTTC.

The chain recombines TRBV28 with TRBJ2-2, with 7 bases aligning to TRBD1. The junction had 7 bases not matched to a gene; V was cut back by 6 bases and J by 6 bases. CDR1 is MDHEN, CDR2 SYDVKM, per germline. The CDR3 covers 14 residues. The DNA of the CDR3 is TGTGCCAGCAGGAGACAGGGTAAATCCGGGGAGCTGTTTTTT. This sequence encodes CASRRQGKSGELFF. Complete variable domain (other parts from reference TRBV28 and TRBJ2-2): DVKVTQSSRYLVKRTGEKVFLECVQDMDHENMFWYRQDPGLGLRLIYFSYDVKMKEKGDIPEGYSVSREKKERFSLILESASTNQTSMYLCASRRQGKSGELFFGEGSRLTVL.

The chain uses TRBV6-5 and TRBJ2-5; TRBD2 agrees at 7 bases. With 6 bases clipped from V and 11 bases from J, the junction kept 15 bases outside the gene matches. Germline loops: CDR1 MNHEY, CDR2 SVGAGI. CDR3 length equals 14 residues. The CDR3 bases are TGTGCCAGCAGCCTTACCCGGGACTATCAAGAGCAGTACTTC. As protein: CASSLTRDYQEQYF.

The CDR3 DNA reads as TGTGCCAGCAGTCCCGGGACAGGGGGTAGTGAGCAGTTCTTC. Translated, it gives CASSPGTGGSEQFF. This sequence joins TRBV28 and TRBJ2-1; 11 bases line up with TRBD1. V shed 5 bases and J 9 bases; nucleotides not matched to a gene: 6. This CDR3 comprises 14 residues. From germline, CDR1 is MDHEN and CDR2 SYDVKM.

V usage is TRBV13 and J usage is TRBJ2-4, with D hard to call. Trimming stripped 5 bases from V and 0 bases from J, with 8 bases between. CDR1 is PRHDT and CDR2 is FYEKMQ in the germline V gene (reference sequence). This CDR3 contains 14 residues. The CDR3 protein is CASSLGLAKNIQYF. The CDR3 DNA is TGTGCCAGCAGCCTTGGGCTAGCCAAAAACATTCAGTACTTC.

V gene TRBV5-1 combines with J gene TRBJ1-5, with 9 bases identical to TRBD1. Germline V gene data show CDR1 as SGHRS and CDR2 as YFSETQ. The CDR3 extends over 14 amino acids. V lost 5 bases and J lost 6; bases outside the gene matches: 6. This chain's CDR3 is CASSYTGGGQPQHF. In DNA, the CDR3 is TGCGCCAGCAGTTACACAGGGGGCGGTCAGCCCCAGCATTTT.

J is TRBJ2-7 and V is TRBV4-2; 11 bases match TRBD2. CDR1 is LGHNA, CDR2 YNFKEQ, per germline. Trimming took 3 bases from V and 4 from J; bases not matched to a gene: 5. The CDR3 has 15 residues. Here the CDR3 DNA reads TGTGCCAGCAGCCAGGTAGCGGGAGGGGGGTACGAGCAGTACTTC. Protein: CASSQVAGGGYEQYF.

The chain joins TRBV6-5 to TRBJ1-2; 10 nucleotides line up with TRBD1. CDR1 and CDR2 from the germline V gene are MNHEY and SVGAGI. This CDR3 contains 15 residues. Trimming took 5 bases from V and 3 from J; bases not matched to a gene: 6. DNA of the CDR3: TGTGCCAGCAGTACCCCCGGGACAGGGGACTATGGCTACACCTTC. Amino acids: CASSTPGTGDYGYTF.

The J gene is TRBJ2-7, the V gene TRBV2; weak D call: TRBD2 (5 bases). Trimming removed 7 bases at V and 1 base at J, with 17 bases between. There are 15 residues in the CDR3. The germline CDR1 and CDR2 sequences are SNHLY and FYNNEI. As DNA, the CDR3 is TGTGCCAGCACCCTCGATAGCGTCACTTCCTACGAGCAGTACTTC. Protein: CASTLDSVTSYEQYF.

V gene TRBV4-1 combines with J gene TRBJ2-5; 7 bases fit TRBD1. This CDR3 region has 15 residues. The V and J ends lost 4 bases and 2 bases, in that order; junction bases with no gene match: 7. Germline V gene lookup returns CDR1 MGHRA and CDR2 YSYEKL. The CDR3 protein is CASSRTGAVQETQYF. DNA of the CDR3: TGCGCCAGCAGCCGGACAGGCGCCGTACAAGAGACCCAGTACTTC.